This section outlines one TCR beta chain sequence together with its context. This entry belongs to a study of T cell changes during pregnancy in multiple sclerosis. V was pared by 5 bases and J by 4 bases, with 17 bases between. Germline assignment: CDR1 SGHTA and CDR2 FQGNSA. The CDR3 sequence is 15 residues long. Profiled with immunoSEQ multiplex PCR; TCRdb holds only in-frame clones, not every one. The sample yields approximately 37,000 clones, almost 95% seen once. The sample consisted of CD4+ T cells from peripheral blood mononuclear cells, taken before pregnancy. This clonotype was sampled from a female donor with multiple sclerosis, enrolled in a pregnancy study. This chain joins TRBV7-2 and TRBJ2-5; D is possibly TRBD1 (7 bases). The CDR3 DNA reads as TGTGCCAGCAGCAGGGGGCTCGGGAGCCGAGAGACCCAGTACTTC. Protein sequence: CASSRGLGSRETQYF.